This entry concerns a single T cell receptor beta chain. This clonotype appeared a few times. Its antigen target is currently unknown. There are no base qualities to consult, and no much larger clone falls within one base. Trimming costs V 8 bases and J 0 bases, and their ends lie 7 bases apart. From cysteine to phenylalanine, the CDR3 is 12 amino acids long. Only CDR3 DNA remains: 36 bases, in frame from the first base. CDR1 and CDR2 are read off the germline V gene (reference sequence) as LNHDA and SQIVND. The sample is drawn from a study of identical twins (dated by TCRdb to about 2016). With respect to the entire study: To test whether fetal clonotypes persist, this study deep-sequenced TCR alpha and beta repertoires from monozygotic twins, from unrelated adults of various ages, and from cord blood. To rule out contamination, replicate twin experiments were performed at different times with different library preparation protocols. Overall results and qualifications from the work: Because the same donors could not be followed over many years, the conclusions relied on cross-sectional statistical analysis. A weaker excess of twin sharing was found in beta out-of-frame sequences because the signal-to-noise ratio was lowered by fewer shared sequences. Recombination models systematically underestimated out-of-frame TCR alpha sharing in monozygotic twins but agreed with sharing between unrelated individuals. Compared with coincidental sharing between unrelated individuals, out-of-frame TCR alpha sequences shared between twins had an excess of sequences with low generation probability. Invariant T cells such as MAIT and iNKT could partly confound zero-insertion analyses, though diverse VJ usage argued against this for most clonotypes. Abundant cord blood beta clonotypes carried fewer insertions; young adult naive repertoires showed a weaker similar trend, while memory repertoires showed none.

Libraries came from 5' RACE. The data were produced on an Illumina HiSeq 2000. A universal primer binding site was added through template switching, and the final cDNA carried a unique molecular identifier so that TCR cDNA molecules could be counted accurately. Specific primers in the conserved constant-segment region were used to synthesize first-strand cDNA for the TCR alpha and beta chains. To control for contamination, each cDNA library was double barcoded with a SMART-Mk sample barcode plus Illumina barcodes. TruSeq adapter sequences along with Illumina sample barcodes were introduced in two successive PCR steps. Sequencing of the TCR alpha and beta cDNA libraries was done on the Illumina HiSeq platform using custom primers. As for the authors' bioinformatics: Raw reads were processed with MiGEC to extract unique molecular identifiers, and MiXCR was used to determine CDR3 positions. For each individual, recombination models were inferred using an EM algorithm with the repgenHMM and IGoR tools. Shared clonotypes were analyzed with the tcR package in R, and sharing was normalized by the product of cloneset sizes. Out-of-frame nonproductive sequences were analyzed to study raw recombination free of thymic and clonal selection effects. The public reads were reprocessed in TCRdb via fastp at Q25 and MiXCR, keeping in-frame beta chains. A single entry per CDR3 protein holds the most common genes and DNA from its merged rows. It is TCRdb's table, rather than the study itself, that gives the V and J calls and clone size. For this sample the table gives under 1 million distinct CDR3 sequences, of which roughly 12% were detected only once. Around 1.6% of the sample comes from the top ten.

All donors were healthy Caucasians. Three pairs of female monozygotic twins, all aged about 18 to 30 years, made up the twin cohort. Peripheral blood mononuclear cells were used as the source from which RNA for TCR libraries was isolated. These data were also filed under a second study, of yellow fever vaccine responses in identical twins. As that second paper reports: According to the authors, the vaccine-induced T cell response in identical twins seemed to be partly convergent and partly specific to each individual. Focusing on identical twins, the study followed the T cell clones that responded to the vaccine, and did so with precision.

This sequence uses TRBV19 and TRBJ2-5, with TRBD2 tentatively as D gene (6 bases match). The origin of this receptor is a woman under 30 in good health. Sequencing input: PBMCs. For the CDR3, the sequence is CASGGYQETQYF. The nucleotides read TGTGCCAGTGGGGGGTACCAAGAGACCCAGTACTTC.